This T cell receptor (beta chain) was identified during a study of cytomegalovirus exposure and HLA in healthy donors. Here immunoSEQ multiplex PCR was the method, and the copy in TCRdb shows in-frame clones only, minus some. The sample has some 140,000 clones, roughly nine tenths seen once; the top ten hold less than 3.5%. Material for sequencing was PBMCs. The source of this sequence is a man aged 18 to 30 in good health and CMV-seronegative.

This CDR3 is CASSVDRPRYGTDTQYF. DNA of the CDR3: TGTGCCAGCAGTGTCGACAGGCCGCGATATGGCACAGATACGCAGTATTTT. The gene calls are TRBV27 and TRBJ2-3; possibly TRBD1 for D (6 bases). CDR3 length equals 17 residues. V was shortened by 5 bases and J by 1 base, with 19 bases between the two germline ends. Germline CDR1 reads MNHEY; CDR2 reads SMNVEV (reference sequence).